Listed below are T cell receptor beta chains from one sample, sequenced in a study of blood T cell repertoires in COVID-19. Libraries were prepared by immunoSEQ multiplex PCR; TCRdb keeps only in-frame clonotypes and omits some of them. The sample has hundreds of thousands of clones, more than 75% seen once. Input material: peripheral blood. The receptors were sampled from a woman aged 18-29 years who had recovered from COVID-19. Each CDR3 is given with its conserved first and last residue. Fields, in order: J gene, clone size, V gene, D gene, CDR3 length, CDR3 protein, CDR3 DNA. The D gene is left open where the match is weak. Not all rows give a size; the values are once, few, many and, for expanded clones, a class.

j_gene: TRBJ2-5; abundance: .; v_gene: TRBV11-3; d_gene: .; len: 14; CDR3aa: CASTAGGNQETQYF; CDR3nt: TGTGCCAGCACCGCCGGGGGTAACCAAGAGACCCAGTACTTC
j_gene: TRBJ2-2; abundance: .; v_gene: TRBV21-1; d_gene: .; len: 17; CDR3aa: CASSKQTGYSNTGELFF; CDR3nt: TGTGCCAGCAGCAAACAGACAGGGTATTCGAACACCGGGGAGCTGTTTTTT
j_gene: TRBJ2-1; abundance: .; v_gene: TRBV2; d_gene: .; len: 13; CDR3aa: CASNRDYSGEQFF; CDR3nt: TGTGCCAGCAACAGGGACTATTCCGGTGAGCAGTTCTTC
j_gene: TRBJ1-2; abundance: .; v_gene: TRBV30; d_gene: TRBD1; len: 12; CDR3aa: CAWSPTGQSYTF; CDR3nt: TGTGCCTGGAGTCCGACAGGGCAGAGCTACACCTTC
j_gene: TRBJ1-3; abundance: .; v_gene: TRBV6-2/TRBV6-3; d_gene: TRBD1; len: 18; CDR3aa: CASSYPWWDSSSGNTIYF; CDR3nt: TGTGCCAGCAGTTACCCGTGGTGGGACAGCAGCTCTGGAAACACCATATATTTT
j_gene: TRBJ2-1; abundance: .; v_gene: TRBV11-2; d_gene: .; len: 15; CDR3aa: CASSYTSSLYNEQFF; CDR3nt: TGTGCCAGCAGCTACACTAGCAGCCTCTACAATGAGCAGTTCTTC
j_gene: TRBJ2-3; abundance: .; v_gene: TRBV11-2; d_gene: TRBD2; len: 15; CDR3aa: CASSLSQRETDTQYF; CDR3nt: TGTGCCAGCAGCTTAAGCCAGCGGGAGACAGATACGCAGTATTTT
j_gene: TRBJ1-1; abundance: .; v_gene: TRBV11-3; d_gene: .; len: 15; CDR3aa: CASSPVGGGQLEAFF; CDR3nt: TGTGCCAGCAGCCCCGTTGGTGGCGGCCAGCTGGAAGCTTTCTTT
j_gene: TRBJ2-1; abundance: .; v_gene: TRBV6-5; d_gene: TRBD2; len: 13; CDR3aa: CASRSSGRGEQFF; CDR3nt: TGTGCCAGCAGATCCAGCGGGAGGGGTGAGCAGTTCTTC
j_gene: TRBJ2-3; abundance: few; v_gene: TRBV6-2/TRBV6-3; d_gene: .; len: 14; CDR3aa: CASSRRDLGDTQYF; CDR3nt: TGTGCCAGCAGCAGACGGGACTTAGGGGATACGCAGTATTTT
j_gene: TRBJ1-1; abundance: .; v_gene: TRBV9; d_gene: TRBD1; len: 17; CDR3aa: CASSPSLQGGGGTEAFF; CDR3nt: TGTGCCAGCAGCCCGAGTCTTCAGGGGGGTGGCGGCACTGAAGCTTTCTTT
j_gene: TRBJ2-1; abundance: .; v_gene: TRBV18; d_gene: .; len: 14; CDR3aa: CASSPGSGYNEQFF; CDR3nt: TGTGCCAGCTCACCCGGTTCGGGCTACAATGAGCAGTTCTTC
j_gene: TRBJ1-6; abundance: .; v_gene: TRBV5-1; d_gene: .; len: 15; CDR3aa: CASSLSAGTNSPLHF; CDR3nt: TGCGCCAGCAGCTTGTCGGCAGGAACTAATTCACCCCTCCACTTT
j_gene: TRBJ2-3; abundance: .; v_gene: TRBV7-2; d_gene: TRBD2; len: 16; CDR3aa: CASSFSGRSYTDTQYF; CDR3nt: TGTGCCAGCAGCTTTAGCGGGAGGTCGTACACAGATACGCAGTATTTT
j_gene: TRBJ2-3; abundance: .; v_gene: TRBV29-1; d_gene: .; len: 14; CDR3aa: CSVEDRAGSDTQYF; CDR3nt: TGCAGCGTTGAAGATCGGGCAGGGTCAGATACGCAGTATTTT
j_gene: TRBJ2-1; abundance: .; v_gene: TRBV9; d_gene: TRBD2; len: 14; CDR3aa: CASSAGTSNNEQFF; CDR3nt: TGTGCCAGCAGCGCTGGGACTAGCAACAATGAGCAGTTCTTC
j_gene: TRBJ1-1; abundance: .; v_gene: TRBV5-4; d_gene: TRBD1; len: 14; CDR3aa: CASSLQGVDTEAFF; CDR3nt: TGTGCCAGCAGCCTACAGGGGGTGGACACTGAAGCTTTCTTT
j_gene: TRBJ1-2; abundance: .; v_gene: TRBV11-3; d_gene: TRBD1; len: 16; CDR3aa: CASSSPDRGRAYGYTF; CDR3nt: TGTGCCAGCAGCTCTCCAGACAGGGGGCGCGCATATGGCTACACCTTC
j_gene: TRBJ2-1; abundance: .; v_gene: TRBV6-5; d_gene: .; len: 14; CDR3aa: CASSSLLRGNEQFF; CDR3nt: TGTGCCAGCAGTTCACTACTACGAGGGAATGAGCAGTTCTTC
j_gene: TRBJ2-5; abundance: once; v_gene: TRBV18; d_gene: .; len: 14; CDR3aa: CASTLTGTQETQYF; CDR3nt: TGTGCCAGCACACTCACAGGAACTCAAGAGACCCAGTACTTC
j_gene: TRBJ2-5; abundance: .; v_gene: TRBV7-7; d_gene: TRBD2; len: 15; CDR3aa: CASSSVGLAQETQYF; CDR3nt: TGTGCCAGCAGCTCAGTTGGACTAGCCCAAGAGACCCAGTACTTC
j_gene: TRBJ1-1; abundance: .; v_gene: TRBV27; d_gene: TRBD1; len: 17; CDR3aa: CASSLFAGQPMNTEAFF; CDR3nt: TGTGCCAGCAGTTTATTCGCGGGACAGCCCATGAACACTGAAGCTTTCTTT
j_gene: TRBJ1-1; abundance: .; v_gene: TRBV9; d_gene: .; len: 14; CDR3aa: CASSEGHVNTEAFF; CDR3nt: TGTGCCAGCAGCGAGGGACACGTGAACACTGAAGCTTTCTTT
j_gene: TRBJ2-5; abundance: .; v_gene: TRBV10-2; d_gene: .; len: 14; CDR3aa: CASRKIQGAETQYF; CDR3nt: TGCGCCAGCAGGAAAATACAGGGTGCCGAGACCCAGTACTTC
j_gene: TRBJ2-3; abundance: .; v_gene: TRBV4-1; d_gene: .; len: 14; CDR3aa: CASSQVSLVDTQYF; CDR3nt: TGCGCCAGCAGCCAAGTTTCCCTCGTGGATACGCAGTATTTT
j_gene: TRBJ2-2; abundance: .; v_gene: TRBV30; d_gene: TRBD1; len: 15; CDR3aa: CAWESGTGMSGELFF; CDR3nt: TGTGCCTGGGAATCCGGGACAGGGATGTCCGGGGAGCTGTTTTTT
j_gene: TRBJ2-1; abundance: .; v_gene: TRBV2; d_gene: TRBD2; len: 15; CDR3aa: CASRGGLAGGNEQFF; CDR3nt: TGTGCCAGCAGGGGGGGACTAGCGGGAGGCAATGAGCAGTTCTTC
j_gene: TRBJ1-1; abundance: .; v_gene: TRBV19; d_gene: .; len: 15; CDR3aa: CASSTGAGALTEAFF; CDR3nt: TGTGCCAGTAGTACTGGGGCAGGGGCGCTCACTGAAGCTTTCTTT
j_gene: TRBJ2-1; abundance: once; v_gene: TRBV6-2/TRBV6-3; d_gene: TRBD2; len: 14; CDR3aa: CASSTPVAGAGQFF; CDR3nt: TGTGCCAGCAGCACCCCGGTAGCGGGGGCGGGGCAGTTCTTC
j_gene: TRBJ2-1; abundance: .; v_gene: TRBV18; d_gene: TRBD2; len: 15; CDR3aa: CASSPWQREYNEQFF; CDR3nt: TGTGCCAGCTCACCTTGGCAGCGGGAGTACAATGAGCAGTTCTTC
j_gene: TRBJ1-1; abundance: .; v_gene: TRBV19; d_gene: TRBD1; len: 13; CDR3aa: CASSLAGQGRAFF; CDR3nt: TGTGCCAGTAGTTTAGCGGGACAGGGGCGAGCTTTCTTT
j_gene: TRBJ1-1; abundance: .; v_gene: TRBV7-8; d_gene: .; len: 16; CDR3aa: CASSLAAGNSNTEAFF; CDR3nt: TGTGCCAGCAGCTTAGCCGCAGGGAACAGTAACACTGAAGCTTTCTTT
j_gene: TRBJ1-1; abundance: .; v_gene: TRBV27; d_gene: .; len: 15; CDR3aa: CASSPGGGLRGEAFF; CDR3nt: TGTGCCAGCAGTCCCGGGGGGGGGCTGAGAGGTGAAGCTTTCTTT
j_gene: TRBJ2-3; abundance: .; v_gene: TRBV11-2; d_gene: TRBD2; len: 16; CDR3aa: CASSLIERELVDTQYF; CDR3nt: TGTGCCAGCAGCTTAATCGAGCGGGAACTTGTAGATACGCAGTATTTT
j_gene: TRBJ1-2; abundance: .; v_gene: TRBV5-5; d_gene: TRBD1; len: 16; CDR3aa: CASSLRTRGQRYGYTF; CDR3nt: TGTGCCAGCAGCTTACGCACCAGGGGGCAGCGCTATGGCTACACCTTC
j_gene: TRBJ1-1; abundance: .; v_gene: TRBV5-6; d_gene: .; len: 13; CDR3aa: CASSLFLNTEAFF; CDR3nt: TGTGCCAGCAGCTTGTTCTTGAACACTGAAGCTTTCTTT
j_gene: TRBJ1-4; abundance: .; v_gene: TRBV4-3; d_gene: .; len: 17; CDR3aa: CASSQDPRGATNEKLFF; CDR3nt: TGCGCCAGCAGCCAAGATCCCAGGGGTGCAACTAATGAAAAACTGTTTTTT
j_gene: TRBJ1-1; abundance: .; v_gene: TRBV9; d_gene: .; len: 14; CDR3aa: CASSVATGNTEAFF; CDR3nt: TGTGCCAGCAGCGTAGCTACGGGGAACACTGAAGCTTTCTTT
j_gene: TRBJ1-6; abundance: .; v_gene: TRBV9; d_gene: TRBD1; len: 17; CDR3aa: CASSEGIEWTGRSPLHF; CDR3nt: TGTGCCAGCAGCGAGGGCATAGAATGGACAGGGAGGTCACCCCTCCACTTT
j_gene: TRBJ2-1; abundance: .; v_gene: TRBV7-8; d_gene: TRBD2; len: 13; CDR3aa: CASSKGLADEQFF; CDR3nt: TGTGCCAGCAGCAAAGGACTAGCGGATGAGCAGTTCTTC
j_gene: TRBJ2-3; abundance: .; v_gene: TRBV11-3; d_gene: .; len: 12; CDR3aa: CASSPSTDTQYF; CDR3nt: TGTGCCAGCAGCCCATCCACAGATACGCAGTATTTT
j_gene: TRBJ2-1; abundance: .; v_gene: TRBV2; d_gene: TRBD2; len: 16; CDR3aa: CASSEVKLAGALWEVF; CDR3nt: TGTGCCAGCAGTGAGGTAAAGCTAGCGGGAGCCTTATGGGAGGTCTTC
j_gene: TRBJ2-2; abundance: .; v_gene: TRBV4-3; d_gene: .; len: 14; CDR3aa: CASSQDGATGELFF; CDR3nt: TGCGCCAGCAGCCAAGATGGAGCGACCGGGGAGCTGTTTTTT
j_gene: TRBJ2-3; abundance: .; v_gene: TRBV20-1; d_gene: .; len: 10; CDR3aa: CSALRDTQYF; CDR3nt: TGCAGTGCTCTGAGGGATACGCAGTATTTT
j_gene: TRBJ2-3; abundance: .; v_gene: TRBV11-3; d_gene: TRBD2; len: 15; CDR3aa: CASSLLAGVSDTQYF; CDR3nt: TGTGCCAGCAGCTTATTAGCGGGAGTCTCAGATACGCAGTATTTT
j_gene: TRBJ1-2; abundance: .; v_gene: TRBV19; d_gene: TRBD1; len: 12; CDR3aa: CAARDSLYGYTF; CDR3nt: TGTGCCGCCCGGGACAGCCTCTATGGCTACACCTTC
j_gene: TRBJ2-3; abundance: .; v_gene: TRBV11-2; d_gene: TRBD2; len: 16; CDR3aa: CASSIGTSGSRDTQYF; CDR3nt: TGTGCCAGCAGCATCGGGACTAGCGGGAGCAGAGATACGCAGTATTTT
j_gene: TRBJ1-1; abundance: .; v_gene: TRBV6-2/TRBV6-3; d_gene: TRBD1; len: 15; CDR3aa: CASSPTGTGNTEAFF; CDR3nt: TGTGCCAGCAGTCCCACGGGGACAGGGAACACTGAAGCTTTCTTT
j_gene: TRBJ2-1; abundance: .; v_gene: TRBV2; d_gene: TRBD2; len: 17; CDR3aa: CASIYRLAGDVYNEQFF; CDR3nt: TGTGCCAGCATATACAGACTAGCGGGAGACGTCTACAATGAGCAGTTCTTC
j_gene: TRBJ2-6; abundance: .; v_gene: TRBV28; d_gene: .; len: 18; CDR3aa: CASISRGTGFSGANVLTF; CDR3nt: TGTGCCAGCATCTCAAGAGGAACAGGGTTTTCCGGGGCCAACGTCCTGACTTTC
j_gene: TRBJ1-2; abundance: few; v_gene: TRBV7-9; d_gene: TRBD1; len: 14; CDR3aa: CASSPGQANYGYTF; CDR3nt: TGTGCCAGCAGCCCAGGACAGGCTAACTATGGCTACACCTTC
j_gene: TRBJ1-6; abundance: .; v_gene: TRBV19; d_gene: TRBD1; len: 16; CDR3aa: CASSIRDSSYNSPLHF; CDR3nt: TGTGCCAGTAGTATCCGGGACAGCTCCTATAATTCACCCCTCCACTTT